A selection of T cell receptor beta chains follows, all from one sample in a study of post-analysis software for immune sequencing data. TCRdb fed the PCR reads into MiXCR, producing one record per CDR3 protein. The sample comprises about 540,000 distinct CDR3 sequences, roughly 34% of which are singletons, and around 6% rests with the top ten. Material: blood. Receptors were obtained from a girl aged 2-17 years with multiple sclerosis. Both conserved end residues are part of each CDR3. The D gene is left open where the match is weak. Clone size is stated in some rows and not others, as once, few, many or a class when expanded.

>NA|TRBV12-3/TRBV12-4|NA|16|TRBJ2-6
CASSQMRGGRANVLTF
TGTGCCAGCAGCCAGATGAGGGGGGGACGGGCCAACGTCCTGACTTTC
>NA|TRBV5-1|NA|12|TRBJ1-2
CASSLATAPGTF
TGCGCCAGCAGCTTGGCTACGGCCCCGGGGACCTTC
>TRBD2|TRBV20-1|NA|15|TRBJ2-7
CSAPSAGGGSYEQYF
TGCAGTGCCCCCAGCGCGGGGGGGGGCTCCTACGAGCAGTACTTC
>NA|TRBV6-7|NA|13|TRBJ1-5
CASSSVRLEPQHF
TGTGCCAGCAGTTCCGTCAGACTGGAGCCCCAGCATTTT
>TRBD2|TRBV29-1|many|12|TRBJ2-7
CSVDGGDYEQYF
TGCAGCGTCGACGGGGGGGACTACGAGCAGTACTTC
>NA|TRBV28|NA|13|TRBJ2-7
CASSPRLPYEQYF
TGTGCCAGCAGCCCCAGACTGCCCTACGAGCAGTACTTC
>NA|TRBV27|few|13|TRBJ2-1
CASSIGPYNEQFF
TGTGCCAGCAGTATAGGCCCCTACAATGAGCAGTTCTTC
>NA|TRBV7-9|NA|16|TRBJ2-5
CASSSKGAAYQEAQYF
TGTGCCAGCAGCTCTAAGGGAGCGGCCTACCAAGAGGCCCAGTACTTC
>TRBD2|TRBV12-3/TRBV12-4|NA|14|TRBJ2-3
CATGPRGTQDTQYF
TGTGCCACCGGGCCGCGGGGGACTCAAGATACGCAGTATTTT
>TRBD1|TRBV6-1|NA|14|TRBJ1-5
CASSRTGAGQPQHF
TGTGCCAGCAGTCGTACAGGGGCGGGTCAGCCCCAGCATTTT
>TRBD2|TRBV29-1|NA|17|TRBJ2-3
CSVDFASGGFHTDTQYF
TGCAGCGTTGATTTTGCTAGCGGGGGCTTCCACACAGATACGCAGTATTTT
>TRBD2|TRBV5-4|NA|16|TRBJ2-1
CASRPTSGGPYNEQFF
TGTGCCAGCAGACCTACTAGCGGGGGGCCGTACAATGAGCAGTTCTTC
>NA|TRBV5-1|few|15|TRBJ2-3
CASSLLVAGTDTQYF
TGCGCCAGCAGCCTATTAGTCGCAGGCACAGATACGCAGTATTTT
>NA|TRBV7-2|NA|15|TRBJ2-5
CASSSRTGPQETQYF
TGTGCCAGCAGCTCCCGGACGGGGCCCCAAGAGACCCAGTACTTC
>TRBD2|TRBV12-3/TRBV12-4|few|16|TRBJ2-7
CASSRGTSGISYEQYF
TGTGCCAGCAGCCGAGGGACTAGCGGGATCTCCTACGAGCAGTACTTC
>NA|TRBV20-1|once|15|TRBJ2-3
CSARDSVGSTDTQYF
TGCAGTGCTAGAGATTCTGTGGGAAGCACAGATACGCAGTATTTT
>TRBD2|TRBV5-4|NA|13|TRBJ2-7
CASSGLATNEQYF
TGTGCCAGCAGTGGACTAGCGACGAACGAGCAGTACTTC
>NA|TRBV19|NA|14|TRBJ1-1
CASRPDRFNTEAFF
TGTGCCAGTAGGCCCGACAGATTCAACACTGAAGCTTTCTTT
>TRBD2|TRBV5-6|few|15|TRBJ2-5
CASSEGLAGAETQYF
TGTGCCAGCAGCGAGGGACTAGCGGGGGCAGAAACCCAGTACTTC
>NA|TRBV6-1|NA|12|TRBJ2-1
CASTRQYNEQFF
TGTGCCAGCACCAGACAGTACAATGAGCAGTTCTTC
>NA|TRBV29-1|few|12|TRBJ2-5
CSVGEGRETQYF
TGCAGCGTTGGTGAGGGCCGGGAGACCCAGTACTTC
>TRBD1|TRBV12-3/TRBV12-4|NA|14|TRBJ1-4
CASNLDRGHEKLFF
TGTGCCAGCAACCTGGACAGGGGGCATGAAAAACTGTTTTTT
>NA|TRBV5-1|NA|14|TRBJ1-2
CASRSPGSNYGYTF
TGCGCCAGCAGATCTCCAGGGAGCAACTATGGCTACACCTTC
>NA|TRBV10-3|few|16|TRBJ2-6
CAIRVDRGSGANVLTF
TGTGCCATCAGGGTAGACAGAGGCTCTGGGGCCAACGTCCTGACTTTC
>TRBD2|TRBV5-5|NA|17|TRBJ2-3
CASSLWPTSGSTDTQYF
TGTGCCAGCAGCCTGTGGCCCACTAGCGGTAGCACAGATACGCAGTATTTT
>TRBD1|TRBV11-2|NA|17|TRBJ1-1
CASSLIRGRGSDTEAFF
TGTGCCAGCAGCTTAATAAGGGGGCGAGGGTCGGACACTGAAGCTTTCTTT
>NA|TRBV28|NA|13|TRBJ1-2
CASRKQGVHGYTF
TGTGCCAGCAGAAAACAGGGAGTTCATGGCTACACCTTC
>TRBD2|TRBV11-2|few|14|TRBJ2-1
CASSSLAGGGRQFF
TGTGCCAGCAGCTCTCTAGCGGGGGGGGGACGGCAGTTCTTC
>TRBD2|TRBV20-1|few|13|TRBJ2-1
CSATSGGPFEQFF
TGCAGTGCTACTAGCGGGGGGCCTTTTGAGCAGTTCTTC
>NA|TRBV29-1|many|13|TRBJ2-5
CSVEEVEGETQYF
TGCAGCGTTGAAGAGGTAGAAGGTGAGACCCAGTACTTC
>TRBD2|TRBV6-1|few|15|TRBJ2-5
CASSEVAGTGATQYF
TGTGCCAGCAGTGAAGTAGCGGGGACGGGGGCGACCCAGTACTTC
>NA|TRBV12-3/TRBV12-4|NA|14|TRBJ2-7
CASSLLAPQAAQYF
TGTGCCAGCAGTTTGCTAGCGCCGCAAGCGGCCCAGTACTTC
>NA|TRBV7-2|NA|11|TRBJ2-1
CASRQGYERFF
TGTGCCAGCAGACAGGGCTATGAGCGGTTCTTC
>NA|TRBV11-2|NA|13|TRBJ1-1
CASKEGLNTEAFF
TGTGCCAGCAAAGAGGGACTAAACACTGAAGCTTTCTTT
>NA|TRBV27|NA|13|TRBJ2-3
CASSLVDTDTQYF
TGTGCCAGCAGTTTAGTTGACACAGATACGCAGTATTTT
>NA|TRBV7-2|NA|13|TRBJ1-2
CASRRKVNYGYTF
TGTGCCAGCAGGCGAAAAGTTAACTATGGCTACACCTTC
>NA|TRBV29-1|many|16|TRBJ2-3
CSVDSNRGLRPDTQYF
TGCAGCGTTGATTCTAACCGGGGGTTGCGGCCAGATACGCAGTATTTT
>NA|TRBV6-1|few|15|TRBJ1-5
CASSVLLGDVQPQHF
TGTGCCAGCAGTGTTTTATTGGGGGATGTTCAGCCCCAGCATTTT
>NA|TRBV5-1|NA|16|TRBJ2-3
CANRSLRAEGTDTQYF
TGCGCCAACCGCTCCTTAAGAGCGGAAGGCACAGATACGCAGTATTTT
>NA|TRBV5-1|once|11|TRBJ2-1
CTSSEGPEQFF
TGCACCAGCAGCGAGGGGCCTGAGCAGTTCTTC
>NA|TRBV28|NA|15|TRBJ1-2
CASSLRWGANYGYTF
TGTGCCAGCAGTTTAAGGTGGGGAGCTAACTATGGCTACACCTTC
>TRBD2|TRBV3-1|NA|16|TRBJ2-5
CASSQPLAGGKNGQYF
TGTGCCAGCAGCCAACCTCTAGCGGGGGGCAAGAATGGGCAGTACTTC
>NA|TRBV29-1|few|10|TRBJ1-2
CSVDGDGYTF
TGCAGCGTTGACGGGGATGGCTACACCTTC
>NA|TRBV13|few|17|TRBJ2-4
CASSEGGRFVAKNIQYF
TGTGCCAGCAGCGAAGGTGGGAGATTTGTAGCCAAAAACATTCAGTACTTC
>NA|TRBV4-1|NA|16|TRBJ2-4
CASSQEGARVKNIQYF
TGCGCCAGCAGCCAAGAGGGGGCTCGGGTCAAAAACATTCAGTACTTC
>NA|TRBV4-1|few|14|TRBJ1-2
CASSQDTGYYGYTF
TGCGCCAGCAGCCAAGACACAGGTTACTATGGCTACACCTTC
>TRBD1|TRBV5-1|NA|17|TRBJ2-5
CASSTYSGTGVEETQYF
TGCGCCAGCAGCACCTATTCCGGGACAGGGGTGGAAGAGACCCAGTACTTC
>NA|TRBV6-5|NA|15|TRBJ2-7
CASSPRTAKASEQYF
TGTGCCAGCAGTCCTAGGACAGCTAAAGCGTCCGAGCAGTACTTC
>TRBD2|TRBV7-9|NA|14|TRBJ2-1
CASSLEETSGCWFF
TGTGCCAGCAGCTTAGAGGAGACTAGCGGTTGTTGGTTCTTC
>TRBD2|TRBV27|NA|16|TRBJ2-1
CASSYDSLAGRNEQFF
TGTGCCAGCAGTTACGACTCCCTAGCGGGGAGGAATGAGCAGTTCTTC
>NA|TRBV20-1|few|14|TRBJ2-7
CSARGRGTSYEQYF
TGCAGTGCTAGAGGCCGCGGGACCTCCTACGAGCAGTACTTC
>NA|TRBV12-3/TRBV12-4|NA|14|TRBJ2-7
CASSALVVPYEQYF
TGTGCCAGCTCGGCCCTGGTTGTCCCCTACGAGCAGTACTTC
>NA|TRBV7-9|NA|12|TRBJ1-2
CASSLAQNGYTF
TGTGCCAGCAGCTTAGCACAGAATGGCTACACCTTC
>NA|TRBV11-2|NA|14|TRBJ2-4
CASSLAAGKNIQYF
TGTGCCAGCAGCTTAGCCGCGGGCAAAAACATTCAGTACTTC
>TRBD1|TRBV12-3/TRBV12-4|NA|15|TRBJ1-4
CASSLTHRGNEKLFF
TGTGCCAGCAGCCTTACCCACAGGGGTAATGAAAAACTGTTTTTT
>NA|TRBV5-1|NA|14|TRBJ1-4
CASSSTATNEKLFF
TGCGCCAGCAGCTCGACAGCAACTAATGAAAAACTGTTTTTT
>NA|TRBV29-1|NA|11|TRBJ2-7
CSAKRVYEQYF
TGCAGCGCTAAACGGGTATACGAGCAGTACTTC